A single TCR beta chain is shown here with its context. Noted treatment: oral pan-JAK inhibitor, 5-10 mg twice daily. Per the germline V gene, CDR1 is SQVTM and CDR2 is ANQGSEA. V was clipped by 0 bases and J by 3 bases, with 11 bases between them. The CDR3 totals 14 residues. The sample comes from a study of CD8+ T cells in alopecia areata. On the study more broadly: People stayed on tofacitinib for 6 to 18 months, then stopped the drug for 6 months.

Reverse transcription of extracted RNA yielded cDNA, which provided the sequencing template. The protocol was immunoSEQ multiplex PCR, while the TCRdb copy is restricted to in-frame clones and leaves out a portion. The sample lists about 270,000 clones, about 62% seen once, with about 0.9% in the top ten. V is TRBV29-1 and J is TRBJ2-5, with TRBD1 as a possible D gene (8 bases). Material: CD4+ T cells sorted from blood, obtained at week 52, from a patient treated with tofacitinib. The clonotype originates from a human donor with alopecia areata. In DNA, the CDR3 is TGCAGCGTTGAAGATACAGGGGGGGAAGAGACCCAGTACTTC. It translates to CSVEDTGGEETQYF.